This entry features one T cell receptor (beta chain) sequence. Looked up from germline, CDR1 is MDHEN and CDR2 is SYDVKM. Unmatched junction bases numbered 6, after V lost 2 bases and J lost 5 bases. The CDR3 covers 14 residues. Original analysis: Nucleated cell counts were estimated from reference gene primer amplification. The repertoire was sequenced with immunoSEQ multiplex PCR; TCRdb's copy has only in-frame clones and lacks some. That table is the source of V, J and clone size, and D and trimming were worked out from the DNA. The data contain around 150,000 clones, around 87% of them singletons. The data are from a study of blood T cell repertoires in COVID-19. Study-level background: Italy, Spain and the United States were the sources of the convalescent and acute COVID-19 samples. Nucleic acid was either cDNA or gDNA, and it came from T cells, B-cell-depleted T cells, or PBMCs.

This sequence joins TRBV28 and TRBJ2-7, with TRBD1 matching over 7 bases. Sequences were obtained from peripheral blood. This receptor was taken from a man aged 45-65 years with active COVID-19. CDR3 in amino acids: CASSLEQGFNEQYF. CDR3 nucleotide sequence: TGTGCCAGCAGTTTAGAACAGGGGTTCAACGAGCAGTACTTC.